Below are 14 T cell receptor beta chains sequenced from a single sample in a study of blood T cell repertoires in COVID-19. Sequencing used immunoSEQ multiplex PCR; TCRdb keeps in-frame clones, though not all of them. The table records over 90,000 clones, almost 90% of them present only once. Sequenced sample: peripheral blood. These receptors all come from a human donor in a cohort sampled during active COVID-19.

The chain links TRBV7-9 to TRBJ1-2; D may be TRBD1 (5 bases). CDR1 SEHNR and CDR2 FQNEAQ come from the germline V gene (reference sequence). Trimming took off 2 bases at V and 14 bases at J, with 12 bases between the two ends. The CDR3 is made up of 11 amino acids. CDR3 amino acids: CASSLRGAGTF. CDR3 nucleotides: TGTGCCAGCAGCTTAAGAGGGGCGGGAACCTTC. The full variable domain, its missing parts supplied by reference TRBV7-9 and TRBJ1-2, is DTGVSQNPRHKITKRGQNVTFRCDPISEHNRLYWYRQTLGQGPEFLTYFQNEAQLEKSRLLSDRFSAERPKGSFSTLEIQRTEQGDSAMYLCASSLRGAGTFGSGTRLTVV.

V is TRBV5-1 and J is TRBJ2-3; D is uncertain. CDR1 SGHRS and CDR2 YFSETQ come from the germline V gene. CDR3 length equals 14 residues. V was clipped by 1 base and J by 2 bases, with 8 bases between them. The CDR3 sequence: CASSLYGSTDTQYF. The CDR3 nucleotides are TGCGCCAGCAGCTTGTACGGTTCCACAGATACGCAGTATTTT.

The chain couples TRBV4-2 to TRBJ2-7; perhaps TRBD2 as D (6 bases). The CDR3 loop spans 15 amino acids. From germline, CDR1 is LGHNA and CDR2 YNFKEQ. The V end was cut by 7 bases, the J end by 4 bases, with 20 bases between. DNA for the CDR3: TGTGCCAGCACCCCAACGGGGGATGAAGGGTACGAGCAGTACTTC. This sequence encodes CASTPTGDEGYEQYF.

The chain links TRBV3-1 (or the pseudogene TRBV3-2) to TRBJ1-2, with D tentatively TRBD1 (5 bases). The CDR3 sequence is 14 residues long. Trimming took off 2 bases at V and 1 base at J, with 8 bases between the two ends. From germline, CDR1 is LGHDT and CDR2 YNNKEL (reference sequence). Here the CDR3 reads CASSQQTDNYGYTF. DNA of the CDR3: TGTGCCAGCAGCCAACAGACAGATAACTATGGCTACACCTTC.

This clone has only one observation. An end of the junction differs from the germline gene, which may be a read error. The rearrangement links TRBV3-1 (or the pseudogene TRBV3-2) to TRBJ2-4, with 13 bases aligning to TRBD2. Per germline, CDR1 LGHDT and CDR2 YNNKEL (reference sequence). CDR3 size: 20 residues. The CDR3 DNA reads TGTGCCAGCAGCCAAGATTCGGGGGGTACTAGCGGGAGGGCCAGAAACATTCAGTACTTC. This codes for CASSQDSGGTSGRARNIQYF.

The chain has TRBV24-1 and TRBJ2-1, with 11 bases lining up with TRBD2. With V trimmed by 4 bases and J by 8 bases, 6 bases remained unmatched. From germline, CDR1 is KGHDR and CDR2 SFDVKD. This CDR3 spans 15 amino acids. This CDR3 is CATSDELAGVYEQFF. CDR3 sequence (DNA): TGTGCCACCAGTGACGAACTAGCGGGAGTCTATGAGCAGTTCTTC.

The V call is TRBV6-1, the J call TRBJ1-4; 9 positions agree with TRBD1. CDR3 size: 14 residues. Germline assignment: CDR1 MNHNS and CDR2 SASEGT. V gave up 3 bases and J gave up 6 bases; unmatched junction bases: 2. The CDR3 is CASSEDRGHEKLFF. CDR3 DNA: TGTGCCAGCAGTGAGGACAGGGGACATGAAAAACTGTTTTTT.

This rearrangement joins TRBV29-1 to TRBJ2-1, with a possible D match to TRBD2 (5 bases). The CDR3 runs to 11 residues. Trimming removed 6 bases from V and 8 bases from J, with 11 bases in between. The germline gives CDR1 SQVTM, CDR2 ANQGSEA. The CDR3 DNA sequence: TGCAGCGTCTCCACTAGTTATGAGCAGTTCTTC. Encoded protein: CSVSTSYEQFF.

The genes are TRBV3-1 (or the pseudogene TRBV3-2) and TRBJ1-1, with D perhaps matching TRBD1 (6 bases). The germline V gene encodes CDR1 LGHDT and CDR2 YNNKEL (reference sequence). The germline V and J ends were trimmed by 4 bases and 1 base, with 10 bases remaining between them. This CDR3 contains 14 residues. The CDR3 region is CASSPGQPNTEAFF. As DNA, the CDR3 is TGTGCCAGCAGCCCTGGACAGCCGAACACTGAAGCTTTCTTT.

This clone appeared a single time. The chain links TRBV9 to TRBJ2-5; TRBD1 matches at 7 bases. The CDR3 has 16 amino acids. Trimming removed 7 bases from V and 5 bases from J; junction bases left unmatched: 17. Germline V gene lookup returns CDR1 SGDLS and CDR2 YYNGEE. CDR3 bases: TGTGCCAGCCAAGCGGACCAGAGGGGGCCTGGGGAGACCCAGTACTTC. It encodes CASQADQRGPGETQYF.

The V gene is TRBV7-2, the J gene TRBJ2-3, with D possibly being TRBD2 (6 bases). V was shortened by 7 bases and J by 3 bases, with 14 bases between the two germline ends. Germline V gene data show CDR1 as SGHTA and CDR2 as FQGNSA. The CDR3 spans 14 residues. The CDR3 DNA reads TGTGCCAGCAAACCTAGGCGGGGTACAGATACGCAGTATTTT. Its translation: CASKPRRGTDTQYF. Filled out from reference TRBV7-2 and TRBJ2-3, the complete variable domain reads GAGVSQSPSNKVTEKGKDVELRCDPISGHTALYWYRQSLGQGLEFLIYFQGNSAPDKSGLPSDRFSAERTGGSVSTLTIQRTQQEDSAVYLCASKPRRGTDTQYFGPGTRLTVL.

This chain connects TRBV5-1 to TRBJ1-1; D possibly corresponds to TRBD1 (5 bases). Germline V gene lookup returns CDR1 SGHRS and CDR2 YFSETQ. This CDR3 has 16 residues. Between the trimmed V and J ends, which lost 4 bases and 1 base, there was a span of 17 bases. Here the CDR3 DNA reads TGCGCCAGCAGCCAAAGTTCGGGGGGATGGAACACTGAAGCTTTCTTT. Translation gives CASSQSSGGWNTEAFF. Combining the CDR3 with reference TRBV5-1 and TRBJ1-1 gives the whole variable domain KAGVTQTPRYLIKTRGQQVTLSCSPISGHRSVSWYQQTPGQGLQFLFEYFSETQRNKGNFPGRFSGRQFSNSRSEMNVSTLELGDSALYLCASSQSSGGWNTEAFFGQGTRLTVV.

This chain joins TRBV7-8 and TRBJ2-2; 9 bases match TRBD1. Germline-derived CDR1 and CDR2 are SGHVS and FQNEAQ. V dropped 3 bases and J dropped 7; count of bases not matched to a gene: 3. The CDR3 totals 14 residues. The CDR3 loop reads CASSFTGGYGELFF. CDR3 sequence (DNA): TGTGCCAGCAGCTTTACAGGGGGCTACGGGGAGCTGTTTTTT.

The V call is TRBV4-2, the J call TRBJ2-7; D may be TRBD2 (5 bases). V lost 1 base and J lost 2, with 6 bases in between. The CDR3 extends over 13 amino acids. Germline V lookup: CDR1 LGHNA, CDR2 YNFKEQ. The CDR3 here is CASSQGETYEQYF. CDR3 nucleotides: TGTGCCAGCAGCCAAGGGGAGACCTACGAGCAGTACTTC.